This passage covers 2 T cell receptor beta chains from one sample sequenced in a study of T cells in tuberculosis. Repertoires were generated with immunoSEQ multiplex PCR, while TCRdb's copy carries only in-frame clones and drops some. Of 35,000 to 45,000 clones in the sample, roughly 94% are singletons; the top ten hold 1.9%. Sequenced input: PBMCs. All receptors come from a donor aged 10-35 years with latent tuberculosis or without tuberculosis infection. Some clones in this sample may be carry-over from other donors' samples.

V and J are TRBV6-5 and TRBJ2-7; 11 bases match TRBD1. The CDR3 has 15 amino acids. V was clipped by 2 bases and J by 4 bases; unmatched bases: 4. In germline, CDR1 is MNHEY, CDR2 SVGAGI. The CDR3 DNA sequence: TGTGCCAGCAGTTACGGGACAGGGGGAGCATACGAGCAGTACTTC. Translation gives CASSYGTGGAYEQYF.

Here the CDR3 DNA reads TGTGCCAGCAGCTTGGGGCTAGCGGGAACCCAAGAGACCCAGTACTTC. Its protein product is CASSLGLAGTQETQYF. The chain employs TRBV5-4 and TRBJ2-5; 9 nucleotides line up with TRBD2. Trimming took 0 bases from V and 1 from J; bases not matched to a gene: 4. The germline gives CDR1 SGHNT, CDR2 YYREEE (reference sequence). This CDR3 has 16 residues.